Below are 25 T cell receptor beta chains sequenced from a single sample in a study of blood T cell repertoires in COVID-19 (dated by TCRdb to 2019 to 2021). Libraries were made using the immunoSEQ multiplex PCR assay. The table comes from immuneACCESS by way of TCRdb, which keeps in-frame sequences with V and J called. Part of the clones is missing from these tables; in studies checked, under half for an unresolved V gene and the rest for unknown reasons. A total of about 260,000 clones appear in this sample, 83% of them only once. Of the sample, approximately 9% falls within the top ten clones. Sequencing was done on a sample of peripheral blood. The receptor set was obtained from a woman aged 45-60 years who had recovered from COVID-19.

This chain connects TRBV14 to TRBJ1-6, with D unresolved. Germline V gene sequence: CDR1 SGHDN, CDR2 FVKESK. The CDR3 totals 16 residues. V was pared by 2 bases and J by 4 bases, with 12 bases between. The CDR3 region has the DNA TGTGCCAGCAGCCAATTGGGCCAGCCTTATAATTCACCCCTCCACTTT. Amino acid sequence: CASSQLGQPYNSPLHF.

Here the CDR3 reads CASSATTGEKLFF. The CDR3 DNA reads TGTGCCAGCAGCGCAACCACGGGGGAAAAACTGTTTTTT. The chain employs TRBV9 and TRBJ1-4; D is unresolved. CDR1 SGDLS and CDR2 YYNGEE come from the germline V gene. The CDR3 consists of 13 residues. V was clipped by 3 bases and J by 8 bases, with 11 bases between them.

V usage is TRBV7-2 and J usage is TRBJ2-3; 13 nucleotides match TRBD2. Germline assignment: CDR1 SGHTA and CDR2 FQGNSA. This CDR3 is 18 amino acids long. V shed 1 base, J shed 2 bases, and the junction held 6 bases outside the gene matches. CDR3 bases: TGTGCCAGCAGCTTAGTGGTTGGGACTAGCGGGGACACAGATACGCAGTATTTT. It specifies CASSLVVGTSGDTDTQYF.

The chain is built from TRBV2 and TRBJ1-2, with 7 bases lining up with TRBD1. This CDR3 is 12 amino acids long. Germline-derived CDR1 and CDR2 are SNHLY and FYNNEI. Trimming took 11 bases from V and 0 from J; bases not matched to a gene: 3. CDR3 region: CARDSPNYGYTF. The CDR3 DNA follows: TGTGCCCGGGACAGCCCTAACTATGGCTACACCTTC. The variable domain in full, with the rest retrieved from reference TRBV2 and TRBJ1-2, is EPEVTQTPSHQVTQMGQEVILRCVPISNHLYFYWYRQILGQKVEFLVSFYNNEISEKSEIFDDQFSVERPDGSNFTLKIRSTKLEDSAMYFCARDSPNYGYTFGSGTRLTVV.

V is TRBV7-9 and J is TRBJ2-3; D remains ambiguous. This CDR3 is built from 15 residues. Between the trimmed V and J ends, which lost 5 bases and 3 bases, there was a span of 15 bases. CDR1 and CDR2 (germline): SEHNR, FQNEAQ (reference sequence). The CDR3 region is CASSPEAHGTDTQYF. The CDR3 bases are TGTGCCAGCAGCCCTGAGGCTCACGGGACAGATACGCAGTATTTT. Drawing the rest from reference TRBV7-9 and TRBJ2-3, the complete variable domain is DTGVSQNPRHKITKRGQNVTFRCDPISEHNRLYWYRQTLGQGPEFLTYFQNEAQLEKSRLLSDRFSAERPKGSFSTLEIQRTEQGDSAMYLCASSPEAHGTDTQYFGPGTRLTVL.

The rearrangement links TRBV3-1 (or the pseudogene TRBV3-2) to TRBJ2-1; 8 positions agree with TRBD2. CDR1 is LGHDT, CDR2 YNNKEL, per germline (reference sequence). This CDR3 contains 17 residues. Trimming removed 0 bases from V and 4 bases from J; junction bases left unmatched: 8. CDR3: CASSQDLRSGTYNEQFF. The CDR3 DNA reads TGTGCCAGCAGCCAAGATCTGCGTAGCGGGACTTACAATGAGCAGTTCTTC.

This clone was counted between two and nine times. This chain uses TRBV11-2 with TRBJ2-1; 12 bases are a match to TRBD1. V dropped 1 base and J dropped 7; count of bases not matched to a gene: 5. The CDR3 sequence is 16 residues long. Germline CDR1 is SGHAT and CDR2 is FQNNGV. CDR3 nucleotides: TGTGCCAGCAGCTTAGGTCCGGGACAGGGGGCGAATGAGCAGTTCTTC. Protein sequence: CASSLGPGQGANEQFF.

DNA of the CDR3: TGTGCCAGCAGCTTAAGCTACATAGCCAATTCACCCCTCCACTTT. Protein sequence: CASSLSYIANSPLHF. This chain connects TRBV11-2 to TRBJ1-6; D gene uncertain. Trimming cost V 2 bases and J 7 bases, with 12 bases left between them. The length of the CDR3 is 15 residues. Looked up from germline, CDR1 is SGHAT and CDR2 is FQNNGV.

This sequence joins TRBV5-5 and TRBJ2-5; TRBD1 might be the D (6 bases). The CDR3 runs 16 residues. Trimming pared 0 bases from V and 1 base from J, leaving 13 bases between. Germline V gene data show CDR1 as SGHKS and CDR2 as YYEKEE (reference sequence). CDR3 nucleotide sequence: TGTGCCAGCAGCTTGGCTGCAGGGGTGGGCCAAGAGACCCAGTACTTC. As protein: CASSLAAGVGQETQYF.

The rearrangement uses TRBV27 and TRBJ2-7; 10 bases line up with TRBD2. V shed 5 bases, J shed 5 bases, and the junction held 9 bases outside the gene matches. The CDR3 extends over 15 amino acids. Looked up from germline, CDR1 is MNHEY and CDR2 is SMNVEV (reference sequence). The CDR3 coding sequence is TGTGCCAGCAGTCCCCTCGCTAGCGGGAGCGACGAGCAGTACTTC. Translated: CASSPLASGSDEQYF.

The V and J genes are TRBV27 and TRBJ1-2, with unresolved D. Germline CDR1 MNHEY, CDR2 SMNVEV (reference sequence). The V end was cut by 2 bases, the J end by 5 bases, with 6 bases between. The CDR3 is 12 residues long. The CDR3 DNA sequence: TGTGCCAGCAGTTTACCCGTATATGGCTACACCTTC. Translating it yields CASSLPVYGYTF.

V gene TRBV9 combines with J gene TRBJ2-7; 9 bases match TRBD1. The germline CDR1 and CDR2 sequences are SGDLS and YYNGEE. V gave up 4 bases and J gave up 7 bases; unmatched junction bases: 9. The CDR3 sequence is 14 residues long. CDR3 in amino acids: CASSPRQGVGEQYF. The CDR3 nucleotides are TGTGCCAGCAGCCCCAGACAGGGGGTAGGGGAGCAGTACTTC.

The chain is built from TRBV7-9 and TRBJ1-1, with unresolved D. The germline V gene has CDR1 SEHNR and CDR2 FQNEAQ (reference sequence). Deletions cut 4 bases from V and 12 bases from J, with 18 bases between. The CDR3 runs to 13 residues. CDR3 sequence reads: CASSSPADPRTFF. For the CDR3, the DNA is TGTGCCAGCAGCTCCCCAGCGGACCCTAGAACTTTCTTT.

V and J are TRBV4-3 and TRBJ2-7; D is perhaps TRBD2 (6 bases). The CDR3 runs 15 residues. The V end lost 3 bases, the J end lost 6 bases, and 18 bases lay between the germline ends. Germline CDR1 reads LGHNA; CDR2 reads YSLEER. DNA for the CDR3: TGCGCCAGCAGCCATGCCCCTGCGGGATCGGCCGAGCAGTACTTC. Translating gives CASSHAPAGSAEQYF.

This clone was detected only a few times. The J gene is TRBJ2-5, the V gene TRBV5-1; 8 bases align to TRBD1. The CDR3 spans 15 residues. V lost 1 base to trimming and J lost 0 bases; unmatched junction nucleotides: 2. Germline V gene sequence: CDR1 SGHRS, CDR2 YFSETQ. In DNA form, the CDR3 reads TGCGCCAGCAGCTTGCAGGGACAGGACCAAGAGACCCAGTACTTC. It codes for CASSLQGQDQETQYF.

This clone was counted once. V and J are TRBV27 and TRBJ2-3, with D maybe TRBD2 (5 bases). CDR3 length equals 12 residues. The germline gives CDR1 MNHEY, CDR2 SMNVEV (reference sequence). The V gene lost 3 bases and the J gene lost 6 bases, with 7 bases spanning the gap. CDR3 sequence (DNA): TGTGCCAGCAGTTTCCCGGGGGATACGCAGTATTTT. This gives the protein CASSFPGDTQYF.

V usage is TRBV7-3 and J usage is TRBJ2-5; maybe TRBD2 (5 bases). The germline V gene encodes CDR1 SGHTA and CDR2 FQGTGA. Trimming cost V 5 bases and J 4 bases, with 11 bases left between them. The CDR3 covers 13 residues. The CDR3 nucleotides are TGTGCCAGCAGCCGGGGAGCGTCAGAGACCCAGTACTTC. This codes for CASSRGASETQYF. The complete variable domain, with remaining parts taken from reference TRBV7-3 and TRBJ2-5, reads GAGVSQTPSNKVTEKGKYVELRCDPISGHTALYWYRQSLGQGPEFLIYFQGTGAADDSGLPNDRFFAVRPEGSVSTLKIQRTERGDSAVYLCASSRGASETQYFGPGTRLLVL.

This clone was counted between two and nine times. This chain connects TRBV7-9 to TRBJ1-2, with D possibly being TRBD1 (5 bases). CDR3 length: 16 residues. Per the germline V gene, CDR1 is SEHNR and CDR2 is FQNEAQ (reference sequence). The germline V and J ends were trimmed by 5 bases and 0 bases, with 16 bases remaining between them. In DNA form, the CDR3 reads TGTGCCAGCAGCCCCGGACAATCCAGAGCTAACTATGGCTACACCTTC. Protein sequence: CASSPGQSRANYGYTF.

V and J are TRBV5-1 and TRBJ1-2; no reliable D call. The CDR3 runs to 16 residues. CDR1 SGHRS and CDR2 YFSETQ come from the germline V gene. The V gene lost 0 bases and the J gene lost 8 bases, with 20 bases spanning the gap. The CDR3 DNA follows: TGCGCCAGCAGCTTGGGCGCGGGTCTAACGCTCTACGGCTACACCTTC. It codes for CASSLGAGLTLYGYTF.

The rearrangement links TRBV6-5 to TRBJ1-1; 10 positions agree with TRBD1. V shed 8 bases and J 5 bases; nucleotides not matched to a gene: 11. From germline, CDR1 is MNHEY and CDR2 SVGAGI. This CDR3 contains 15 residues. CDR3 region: CASVGGGTGETEAFF. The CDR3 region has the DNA TGTGCCAGCGTGGGGGGCGGGACAGGGGAAACTGAAGCTTTCTTT.

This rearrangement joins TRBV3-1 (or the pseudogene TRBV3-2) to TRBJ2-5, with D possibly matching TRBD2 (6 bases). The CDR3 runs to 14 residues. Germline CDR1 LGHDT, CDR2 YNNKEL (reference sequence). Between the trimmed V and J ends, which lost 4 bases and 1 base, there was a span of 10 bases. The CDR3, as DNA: TGTGCCAGCAGCCCCTCGGGACTCCAAGAGACCCAGTACTTC. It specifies CASSPSGLQETQYF.

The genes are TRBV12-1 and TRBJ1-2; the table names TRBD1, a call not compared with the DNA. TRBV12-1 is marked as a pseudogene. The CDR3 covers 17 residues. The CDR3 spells CASSSLGLRQGGYGYTF. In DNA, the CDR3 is TGTGCCAGCAGCTCCCTCGGATTGAGACAGGGCGGTTATGGCTACACCTTC.

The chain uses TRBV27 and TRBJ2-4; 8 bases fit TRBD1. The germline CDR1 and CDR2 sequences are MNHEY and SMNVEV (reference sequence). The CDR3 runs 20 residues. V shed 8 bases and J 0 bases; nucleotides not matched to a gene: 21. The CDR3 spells CASSPALGTGYPLAKNIQYF. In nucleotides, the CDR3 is TGTGCCAGCTCCCCTGCCCTTGGGACAGGCTATCCCCTAGCCAAAAACATTCAGTACTTC.

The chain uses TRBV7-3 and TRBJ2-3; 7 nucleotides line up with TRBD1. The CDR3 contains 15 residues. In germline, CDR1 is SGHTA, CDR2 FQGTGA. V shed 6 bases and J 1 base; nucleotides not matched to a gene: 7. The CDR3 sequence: CASRSQGVRTDTQYF. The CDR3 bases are TGTGCCAGCAGGTCGCAGGGGGTCCGCACAGATACGCAGTATTTT.

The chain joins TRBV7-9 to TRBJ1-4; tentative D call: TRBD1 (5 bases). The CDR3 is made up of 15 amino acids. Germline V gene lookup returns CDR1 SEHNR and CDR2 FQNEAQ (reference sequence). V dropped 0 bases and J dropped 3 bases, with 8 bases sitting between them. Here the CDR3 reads CASSLAAGSNEKLFF. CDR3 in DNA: TGTGCCAGCAGCTTAGCGGCAGGGTCTAATGAAAAACTGTTTTTT.